A selection of T cell receptor beta chains follows, all from one sample in a study of blood T cells in healthy people across ages. TCRdb re-called the 5' RACE reads with MiXCR, one entry per CDR3 protein. Of about 900,000 distinct CDR3 sequences detected, under 80% appear once; the ten largest clones hold about 30%. Sequenced material: blood. The receptor source for this set is a man aged 25-40 years in good health. The CDR3 runs from the conserved cysteine through the conserved F or W. The order of the fields is D gene, CDR3 length, clone size, J gene, V gene, CDR3 DNA, CDR3 protein. D genes are given only for firm matches. Rows may omit the clone size; those that give it use once, few, many or a size class.

>TRBD1|15|.|TRBJ2-1|TRBV29-1
TGCAGCGTTGAAGAGGGGAACAGGGGCTACAATGAGCAGTTCTTC
CSVEEGNRGYNEQFF
>TRBD2|17|.|TRBJ2-1|TRBV12-3/TRBV12-4
TGTGCCAGCAGGGGACTAGCGGGGGTAGGGGATGGCAATGAGCAGTTCTTC
CASRGLAGVGDGNEQFF
>.|15|once|TRBJ1-2|TRBV6-5
TGTGCCAGCAGTTACTCTCGGGGGGCAGGCTATGGCTACACCTTC
CASSYSRGAGYGYTF
>.|13|.|TRBJ1-2|TRBV6-2/TRBV6-3
TGTGCCAGCAGTACGGGGCCTGGGGACGGCTACACCTTC
CASSTGPGDGYTF
>TRBD2|12|.|TRBJ2-1|TRBV9
TGTGCCAGCAGCGGTAGCGGGGTGGAGCAGTTCTTC
CASSGSGVEQFF
>TRBD2|17|few|TRBJ2-1|TRBV4-1
TGCGCCAGCAGCCAAGGCAGGACTAGATGGGGCAACGGTGAGCAGTTCTTC
CASSQGRTRWGNGEQFF
>.|15|.|TRBJ1-5|TRBV5-1
TGCGCCAGCAGCTTGAGAGGCGAGCTCAATCAGCCCCAGCATTTT
CASSLRGELNQPQHF
>.|13|few|TRBJ2-3|TRBV18
TGTGCCAGCTCACCTGCTAGCACAGATACGCAGTATTTT
CASSPASTDTQYF
>TRBD1|15|few|TRBJ2-7|TRBV5-1
TGCGCCAGCAGCGGGGGACAGCCCGGATCCTACGAGCAGTACTTC
CASSGGQPGSYEQYF
>TRBD1|17|.|TRBJ1-4|TRBV12-3/TRBV12-4
TGTGCCAGCAGTTTAGCGAGGGGCGGGCAGGGGGATGAAAAACTGTTTTTT
CASSLARGGQGDEKLFF
>TRBD1|15|once|TRBJ1-4|TRBV7-9
TGTGCCAGCAGCTCCACGACAGGGAGTCGAGAAAAACTGTTTTTT
CASSSTTGSREKLFF
>.|16|.|TRBJ2-7|TRBV25-1
TGTGCCAGCAGTGGCTGGAGAAGGGCTTCGACCTACGAGCAGTACTTC
CASSGWRRASTYEQYF
>TRBD2|18|.|TRBJ2-5|TRBV29-1
TGCAGCGTTCATGACGGGGGGGCCTATGGGGAACGAGAAGAGACCCAGTACTTC
CSVHDGGAYGEREETQYF
>.|18|.|TRBJ2-1|TRBV7-9
TGTGCCAGCAGCTTAGCCTCTATCCCAGGGGAACACTACAATGAGCAGTTCTTC
CASSLASIPGEHYNEQFF
>TRBD1|15|once|TRBJ2-1|TRBV29-1
TGCAGCGTTTATCGACAGGGCATCGCTCCCAATGAGCAGTTCTTC
CSVYRQGIAPNEQFF
>.|15|.|TRBJ2-3|TRBV6-6
TGTGCCAGCAGTGACATCAGGAGGAGTGCAGATACGCAGTATTTT
CASSDIRRSADTQYF
>.|12|.|TRBJ1-1|TRBV20-1
TGCAGTGCTAGCAGGTCAGGGAGGGTAGCTTTCTTT
CSASRSGRVAFF
>.|14|once|TRBJ2-1|TRBV28
TGTGCCAGCAGTAGCTCGGACAGTTACAATGAGCAGTTCTTC
CASSSSDSYNEQFF
>TRBD1|12|.|TRBJ1-2|TRBV11-2
TGTGCCAGCAGCCCATTGAACAGGGGGTACACCTTC
CASSPLNRGYTF
>.|14|once|TRBJ1-2|TRBV7-2
TGTGCCAGCAGCCTACCGGGACGGATCTATGGCTACACCTTC
CASSLPGRIYGYTF
>.|15|.|TRBJ2-3|TRBV6-1
TGTGCCAGCAGTGATATCCGGGGGAGGACAGATACGCAGTATTTT
CASSDIRGRTDTQYF
>.|15|.|TRBJ2-7|TRBV11-2
TGTGCCAGCAGCTTAGATTTACTTGCCTACTACGAGCAGTACTTC
CASSLDLLAYYEQYF
>TRBD2|15|.|TRBJ2-5|TRBV2
TGTGCCAGCACCTGGACTAGCGGGGCCCAAGAGACCCAGTACTTC
CASTWTSGAQETQYF
>.|13|few|TRBJ2-1|TRBV29-1
TGCAGCGTTGAAAGGACTCCGGGCAATGAGCAGTTCTTC
CSVERTPGNEQFF
>.|14|.|TRBJ1-6|TRBV15
TGTGCCACCAGAGGGGGGCTGGAGGGATCACCCCTCCACTTT
CATRGGLEGSPLHF
>.|14|.|TRBJ2-1|TRBV6-2/TRBV6-3
TGTGCCAGCAGTTACCGGGGTTCGGAGTCGGAGCAGTTCTTC
CASSYRGSESEQFF
>TRBD1|15|few|TRBJ1-2|TRBV12-3/TRBV12-4
TGTGCCAGCAGTTTACGGACAGGGGGCTCCGGTGGCTACACCTTC
CASSLRTGGSGGYTF
>TRBD2|13|few|TRBJ2-1|TRBV12-3/TRBV12-4
TGTGCCAGCAGCGGGGGGGCCTACAATGAGCAGTTCTTC
CASSGGAYNEQFF
>TRBD1|13|many|TRBJ2-1|TRBV7-2
TGTGCCAGCAGCTTGGGGACAGTTAATGAGCAGTTCTTC
CASSLGTVNEQFF
>.|15|once|TRBJ2-6|TRBV3-1
TGTGCCAGCAGACAGGACAGCTCTGGGGCCAACGTCCTGACTTTC
CASRQDSSGANVLTF
>.|16|.|TRBJ1-2|TRBV4-3
TGCGCCAGCAGCCAAGAGGGTAGGACAACACCCTATGGCTACACCTTC
CASSQEGRTTPYGYTF
>.|13|few|TRBJ1-2|TRBV9
TGTGCCAGCAGCGCTCGTCCTAACTATGGCTACACCTTC
CASSARPNYGYTF
>.|15|.|TRBJ2-1|TRBV5-1
TGCGCCAGCAGAAAGGTAGTTAACAGCCAGGGTGAGCAGTTCTTC
CASRKVVNSQGEQFF
>TRBD1|17|.|TRBJ1-5|TRBV20-1
TGCAGTGCTAGAGATCATGAGGGGGCTCTGAGCAATCAGCCCCAGCATTTT
CSARDHEGALSNQPQHF
>.|11|.|TRBJ2-7|TRBV10-3
TGTGCGGCACAGAGCTCCTACGAGCAGTACTTC
CAAQSSYEQYF
>.|14|.|TRBJ2-7|TRBV10-3
TGTGCCATCAGTGCATCGACTGGCTCCTACGAGCAGTACTTC
CAISASTGSYEQYF
>.|15|few|TRBJ2-1|TRBV9
TGTGCCAGCAGCGGCTCCGGGGCGCGCTACAATGAGCAGTTCTTC
CASSGSGARYNEQFF
>.|16|.|TRBJ2-3|TRBV7-9
TGTGCCAGCAGTCTAAACAGGGACTCTTACACAGATACGCAGTATTTT
CASSLNRDSYTDTQYF
>.|15|.|TRBJ1-2|TRBV6-2/TRBV6-3
TGTGCCAGCACCAACGAATGGACGGAGAACTATGGCTACACCTTC
CASTNEWTENYGYTF
>TRBD2|14|.|TRBJ2-1|TRBV12-3/TRBV12-4
TGTGCCAGCAGTTTAGAGCGGGGGGGCCGAGGTCGGTTCTTC
CASSLERGGRGRFF
>.|13|.|TRBJ1-2|TRBV14
TGTGCCAGCAGCCAAGGTACTCAGGGAGGCTACACCTTC
CASSQGTQGGYTF
>TRBD2|18|.|TRBJ2-5|TRBV5-8
TGTGCCAGCAGCTTGTTAGGTCGGGCGGGAGGGCCAGACAATGAGCAGTACTTC
CASSLLGRAGGPDNEQYF
>.|16|few|TRBJ2-1|TRBV7-2
TGTGCCAGCAGCTTTTCGGGGTCGCTGGAGGGGAATGAGCAGTTCTTC
CASSFSGSLEGNEQFF
>TRBD2|17|many|TRBJ2-3|TRBV20-1
TGCAGTGCTAGAGACCTAGGGACTAGCGGGGGATGGGATACGCAGTATTTT
CSARDLGTSGGWDTQYF
>.|15|.|TRBJ2-7|TRBV4-2
TGTGCCAGCAGCCAGAACGCTTTACAGGGTTTCGAGCAGTACTTC
CASSQNALQGFEQYF
>TRBD2|15|.|TRBJ2-7|TRBV11-2
TGTGCCAGCAGCTTAACTAGCGGCTTCTCCTACGAGCAGTACTTC
CASSLTSGFSYEQYF
>.|13|.|TRBJ2-2|TRBV5-1
TGCGCCAGCAGATTGTATAACACCGGGGAGCTGTTTTTT
CASRLYNTGELFF
>.|13|medium-sized|TRBJ2-4|TRBV7-6
TGTGCCAGCAGCCTCGGCGATAAAAACATTCAGTACTTC
CASSLGDKNIQYF
>TRBD1|15|.|TRBJ2-7|TRBV20-1
TGCAGTGCTAGAGATGGCGCGACAGGGGGCGACGAGCAGTACTTC
CSARDGATGGDEQYF
>.|15|.|TRBJ2-5|TRBV7-2
TGTGCCAGCAGCACAAGACAGGGAGGGGTAAGGGCCCAGTACTTC
CASSTRQGGVRAQYF
>TRBD2|17|.|TRBJ2-3|TRBV7-9
TGTGCCAGCAGCTTAGAGAGAGCGGGGACTAGCACAGATACGCAGTATTTT
CASSLERAGTSTDTQYF
>.|15|.|TRBJ1-2|TRBV4-3
TGCGCCAGCAGCCAAGACGGTCCGGCAGGTCGAGGCTACACCTTC
CASSQDGPAGRGYTF
>.|16|.|TRBJ1-2|TRBV30
TGTGCCTGGAGTGTACTAGAGGCAGGGAGCCCCTATGGCTACACCTTC
CAWSVLEAGSPYGYTF
>TRBD1|17|.|TRBJ1-4|TRBV6-1
TGTGCCAGCAGTCCTTTGCGGTCGGGACAGGGTCTTGAAAAACTGTTTTTT
CASSPLRSGQGLEKLFF
>TRBD2|13|.|TRBJ2-1|TRBV7-2
TGTGCCAGCCGCAGTTCCGGGGGGAATGAGCAGTTCTTC
CASRSSGGNEQFF
>TRBD1|16|.|TRBJ1-6|TRBV18
TGTGCCAGCTCAGCCACAGGGGCCGGGTTTAATTCACCCCTCCACTTT
CASSATGAGFNSPLHF
>.|13|.|TRBJ1-2|TRBV7-6
TGTGCCAGCAGCCCAGGTTCCCACTATGGCTACACCTTC
CASSPGSHYGYTF